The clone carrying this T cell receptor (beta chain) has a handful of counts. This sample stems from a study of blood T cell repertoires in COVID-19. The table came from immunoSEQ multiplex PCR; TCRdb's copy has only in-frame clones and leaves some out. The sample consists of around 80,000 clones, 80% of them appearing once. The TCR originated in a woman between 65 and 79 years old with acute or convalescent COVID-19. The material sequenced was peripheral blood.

The CDR3: CASSPGADYGYTF. As DNA, the CDR3 is TGTGCCAGCTCACCAGGGGCGGACTATGGCTACACCTTC. The V and J genes are TRBV18 and TRBJ1-2, with a possible D match to TRBD1 (5 bases). The CDR3 spans 13 residues. Germline CDR1 is KGHSH and CDR2 is LQKENI. Trimming shortened V by 2 bases and J by 3 bases, and 7 bases separated the two germline ends.